These T cell receptor beta chains were read from a single sample in a study of technical replicates of blood from a handful of donors. TCRdb's copy holds only in-frame clones and misses some; the assay was immunoSEQ multiplex PCR. The data contain 90,000 to 100,000 clones, 90% to 96% of them seen just once; the ten biggest clones take up 0.22%. Sequencing was done on a sample of T cells isolated from PBMCs. These TCRs come from a human donor in good health. Both conserved end residues are part of each CDR3. A D gene is named only where the DNA matches it firmly. Clone size is stated in some rows and not others, as once, few, many or a class when expanded.

CDR3: CASSFGQGSYNEQFF
DNA: TGCGCCAGCAGCTTCGGACAGGGGTCCTACAATGAGCAGTTCTTC
D: TRBD1
size: NA
J: TRBJ2-1
V: TRBV5-1

CDR3: CASSPEGNYGYTF
DNA: TGTGCCAGCTCACCCGAGGGTAACTATGGCTACACCTTC
D: NA
size: NA
J: TRBJ1-2
V: TRBV18

CDR3: CATPGTSHGYTF
DNA: TGTGCCACCCCGGGGACAAGCCATGGCTACACCTTC
D: NA
size: NA
J: TRBJ1-2
V: TRBV25-1

CDR3: CASSLGAGSTDTQYF
DNA: TGTGCCAGCAGCTTGGGGGCGGGCAGCACAGATACGCAGTATTTT
D: NA
size: NA
J: TRBJ2-3
V: TRBV5-6

CDR3: CASSTGADTQYF
DNA: TGTGCCAGCAGTACAGGGGCAGATACGCAGTATTTT
D: TRBD1
size: NA
J: TRBJ2-3
V: TRBV6-5

CDR3: CASSERTEDQPQHF
DNA: TGTGCCAGCAGTGAGCGGACAGAGGATCAGCCCCAGCATTTT
D: NA
size: NA
J: TRBJ1-5
V: TRBV2

CDR3: CASSGGQWVGGYTF
DNA: TGTGCCAGCAGCGGGGGACAGTGGGTCGGAGGCTACACCTTC
D: TRBD1
size: NA
J: TRBJ1-2
V: TRBV5-6

CDR3: CAWSKGGFYEQYF
DNA: TGTGCCTGGAGTAAGGGAGGTTTCTACGAGCAGTACTTC
D: NA
size: NA
J: TRBJ2-7
V: TRBV30

CDR3: CASSDYGVGELFF
DNA: TGTGCCAGCAGTGACTACGGGGTCGGGGAGCTGTTTTTT
D: NA
size: NA
J: TRBJ2-2
V: TRBV25-1

CDR3: CASSQEPGEETQYF
DNA: TGCGCCAGCAGCCAAGAACCAGGGGAAGAGACCCAGTACTTC
D: NA
size: NA
J: TRBJ2-5
V: TRBV4-1

CDR3: CASSQESGQGTGELFF
DNA: TGTGCCAGCAGCCAAGAATCGGGGCAGGGGACCGGGGAGCTGTTTTTT
D: NA
size: NA
J: TRBJ2-2
V: TRBV4-2

CDR3: CASSYGATNEQFF
DNA: TGTGCCAGCAGTTATGGTGCTACGAATGAGCAGTTCTTC
D: NA
size: NA
J: TRBJ2-1
V: TRBV6-6

CDR3: CASSGSQGRNSPLHF
DNA: TGTGCCAGCAGTGGCTCACAGGGGAGGAATTCACCCCTCCACTTT
D: TRBD1
size: NA
J: TRBJ1-6
V: TRBV6-1

CDR3: CASSLGQQETQYF
DNA: TGTGCCAGCAGCTTGGGACAGCAAGAGACCCAGTACTTC
D: NA
size: NA
J: TRBJ2-5
V: TRBV5-4

CDR3: CASSIQLGGYGYTF
DNA: TGCGCCAGCAGCATCCAGCTGGGGGGGTATGGCTACACCTTC
D: NA
size: NA
J: TRBJ1-2
V: TRBV5-1

CDR3: CASSFFGTSGKGTDTQYF
DNA: TGTGCCAGCAGTTTTTTTGGGACTAGCGGGAAGGGCACAGATACGCAGTATTTT
D: TRBD2
size: NA
J: TRBJ2-3
V: TRBV28

CDR3: CASSLTGQPNTGELFF
DNA: TGTGCCAGCAGCCTGACCGGACAGCCGAACACCGGGGAGCTGTTTTTT
D: NA
size: NA
J: TRBJ2-2
V: TRBV7-9

CDR3: CASREETGGSGNTIYF
DNA: TGTGCCAGTAGGGAAGAGACAGGGGGATCTGGAAACACCATATATTTT
D: TRBD1
size: NA
J: TRBJ1-3
V: TRBV19

CDR3: CASSLEAGGHNEQFF
DNA: TGTGCCAGCAGCCTGGAAGCGGGGGGTCACAATGAGCAGTTCTTC
D: TRBD2
size: NA
J: TRBJ2-1
V: TRBV4-2

CDR3: CAIKSPGADTQYF
DNA: TGTGCCATCAAGAGCCCCGGGGCAGATACGCAGTATTTT
D: NA
size: NA
J: TRBJ2-3
V: TRBV10-3

CDR3: CASREVAGALSSYEQYF
DNA: TGCGCCAGCAGGGAGGTAGCGGGGGCCCTAAGCTCCTACGAGCAGTACTTC
D: TRBD2
size: NA
J: TRBJ2-7
V: TRBV5-1

CDR3: CASSLRDRANGYTF
DNA: TGTGCCAGCAGCTTAAGGGACAGGGCTAATGGCTACACCTTC
D: TRBD1
size: once
J: TRBJ1-2
V: TRBV11-2

CDR3: CASSLGGGNEQFF
DNA: TGTGCCAGCAGTTTGGGAGGCGGGAATGAGCAGTTCTTC
D: NA
size: NA
J: TRBJ2-1
V: TRBV28

CDR3: CASTLYGTGGAGNTEAFF
DNA: TGTGCCAGTACGCTGTACGGGACAGGGGGCGCCGGGAACACTGAAGCTTTCTTT
D: TRBD1
size: NA
J: TRBJ1-1
V: TRBV19

CDR3: CASSQDRGRDYGYTF
DNA: TGCGCCAGCAGCCAAGACAGGGGGAGAGACTATGGCTACACCTTC
D: TRBD1
size: NA
J: TRBJ1-2
V: TRBV4-1

CDR3: CASSPGQGLETQYF
DNA: TGTGCCAGCAGTCCGGGACAGGGGTTAGAGACCCAGTACTTC
D: TRBD1
size: NA
J: TRBJ2-5
V: TRBV6-1

CDR3: CASSSGTGGRWTEAFF
DNA: TGCGCCAGCAGCTCCGGGACAGGGGGCCGGTGGACTGAAGCTTTCTTT
D: TRBD1
size: NA
J: TRBJ1-1
V: TRBV5-1

CDR3: CASSSGQGNTEAFF
DNA: TGTGCCAGCAGCTCGGGACAGGGAAACACTGAAGCTTTCTTT
D: TRBD1
size: NA
J: TRBJ1-1
V: TRBV9

CDR3: CASSFGRSYEQYF
DNA: TGTGCCAGCAGTTTTGGTCGGTCCTACGAGCAGTACTTC
D: NA
size: NA
J: TRBJ2-7
V: TRBV6-6

CDR3: CASSEDVSGPSPNEQFF
DNA: TGCGCCAGCAGCGAAGATGTAAGCGGGCCAAGCCCCAATGAGCAGTTCTTC
D: NA
size: NA
J: TRBJ2-1
V: TRBV5-1

CDR3: CASRDVGGNGYTF
DNA: TGTGCCAGCAGGGATGTCGGGGGGAATGGCTACACCTTC
D: NA
size: NA
J: TRBJ1-2
V: TRBV6-5

CDR3: CASSLSLATNEKLFF
DNA: TGCGCCAGCAGCTTGTCGTTAGCAACTAATGAAAAACTGTTTTTT
D: NA
size: once
J: TRBJ1-4
V: TRBV5-1